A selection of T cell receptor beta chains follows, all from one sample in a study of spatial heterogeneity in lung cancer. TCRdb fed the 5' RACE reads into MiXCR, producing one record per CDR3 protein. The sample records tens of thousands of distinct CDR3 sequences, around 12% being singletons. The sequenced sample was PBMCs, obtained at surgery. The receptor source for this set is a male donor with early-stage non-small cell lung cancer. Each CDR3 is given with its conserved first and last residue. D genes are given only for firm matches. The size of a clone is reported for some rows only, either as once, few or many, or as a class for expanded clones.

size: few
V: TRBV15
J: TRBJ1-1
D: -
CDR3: CATSRDNGRNTEAFF
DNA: TGTGCCACCAGCAGAGATAACGGCAGGAACACTGAAGCTTTCTTT

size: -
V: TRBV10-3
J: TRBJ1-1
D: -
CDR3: CATSSLNTEAFF
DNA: TGTGCCACCAGCAGTTTGAACACTGAAGCTTTCTTT

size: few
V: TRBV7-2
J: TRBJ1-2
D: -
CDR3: CASSLALTGGLDGYTF
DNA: TGTGCCAGCAGCTTAGCGTTGACCGGGGGCCTAGATGGCTACACCTTC

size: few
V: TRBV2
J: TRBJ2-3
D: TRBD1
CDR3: CAGRTTGGIDSIDTQYF
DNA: TGTGCCGGCCGAACCACAGGGGGCATAGATAGCATAGATACGCAGTATTTT

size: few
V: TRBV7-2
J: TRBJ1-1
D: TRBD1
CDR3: CASSKGGSFMNTEAFF
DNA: TGTGCCAGCAGCAAAGGGGGCTCCTTCATGAACACTGAAGCTTTCTTT

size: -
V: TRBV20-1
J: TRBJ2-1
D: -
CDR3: CSVYRTLYNEQFF
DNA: TGCAGTGTTTACAGGACATTATACAATGAGCAGTTCTTC

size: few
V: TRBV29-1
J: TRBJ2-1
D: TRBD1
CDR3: CSADGDSYNEQFF
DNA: TGCAGCGCCGATGGGGACAGCTACAATGAGCAGTTCTTC

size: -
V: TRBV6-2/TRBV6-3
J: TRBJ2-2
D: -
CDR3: CASSPHRTTAGELFF
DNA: TGTGCCAGCAGTCCGCACCGGACGACAGCCGGGGAGCTGTTTTTT

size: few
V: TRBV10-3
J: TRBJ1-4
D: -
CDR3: CAISESAQFNEKLFF
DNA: TGTGCCATCAGTGAGTCGGCACAGTTTAATGAAAAACTGTTTTTT

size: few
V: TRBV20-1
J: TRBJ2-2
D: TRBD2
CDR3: CSARDLTSGRSNTGELFF
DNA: TGCAGTGCTAGAGATCTCACTAGCGGGAGGTCGAACACCGGGGAGCTGTTTTTT

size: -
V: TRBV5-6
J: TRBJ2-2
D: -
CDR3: CASSWGPGELFF
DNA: TGTGCCAGCAGTTGGGGACCCGGGGAGCTGTTTTTT

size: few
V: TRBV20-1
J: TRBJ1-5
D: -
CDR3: CSASRRPNQPQHF
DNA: TGCAGTGCTTCCCGACGGCCGAATCAGCCCCAGCATTTT

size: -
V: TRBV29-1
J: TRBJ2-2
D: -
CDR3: CSVGVANTGELFF
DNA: TGCAGCGTTGGTGTAGCGAACACCGGGGAGCTGTTTTTT

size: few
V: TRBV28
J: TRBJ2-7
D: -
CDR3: CASQTRGGQENYEQYF
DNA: TGTGCCAGCCAAACGCGGGGAGGACAGGAGAATTACGAGCAGTACTTC

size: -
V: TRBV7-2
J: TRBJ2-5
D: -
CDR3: CASSPLGYGQETQYF
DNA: TGTGCCAGCAGCCCCCTCGGTTACGGCCAAGAGACCCAGTACTTC

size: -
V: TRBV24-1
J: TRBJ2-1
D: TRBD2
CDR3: CATSDLGTSGNGEQFF
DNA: TGTGCCACCAGTGATTTGGGGACTAGCGGGAACGGTGAGCAGTTCTTC

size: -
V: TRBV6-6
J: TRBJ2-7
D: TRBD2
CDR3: CASSKDRASGFNPVRGEQYF
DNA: TGTGCCAGCAGTAAGGACAGAGCTAGCGGGTTCAACCCCGTAAGGGGCGAGCAGTACTTC

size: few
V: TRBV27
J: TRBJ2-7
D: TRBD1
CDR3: CASSSRTGGLSSYEQYF
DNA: TGTGCCAGCAGCAGTCGGACAGGGGGCCTCAGCTCCTACGAGCAGTACTTC

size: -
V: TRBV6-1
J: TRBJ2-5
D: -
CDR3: CASTEGWGNQETQYF
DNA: TGTGCCAGCACCGAAGGATGGGGGAACCAAGAGACCCAGTACTTC

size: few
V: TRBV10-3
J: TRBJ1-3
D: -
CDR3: CASHGFPVSGNTIYF
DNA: TGTGCCTCCCATGGTTTTCCAGTCTCTGGAAACACCATATATTTT

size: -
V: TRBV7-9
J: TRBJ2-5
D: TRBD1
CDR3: CASSQGQTCQETQYF
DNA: TGTGCCAGCAGCCAGGGACAGACGTGCCAAGAGACCCAGTACTTC

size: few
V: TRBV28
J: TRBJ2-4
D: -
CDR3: CASSSPRPEEFHIQYF
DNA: TGTGCCAGCAGTTCCCCCCGGCCCGAGGAGTTTCACATTCAGTACTTC

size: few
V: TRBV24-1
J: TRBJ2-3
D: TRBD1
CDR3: CATKSRGQRDTQYF
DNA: TGTGCCACAAAATCCAGGGGGCAGAGAGATACGCAGTATTTT

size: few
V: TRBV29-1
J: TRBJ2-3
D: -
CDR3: CSVERAAGTDTQYF
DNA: TGCAGCGTTGAACGGGCGGCTGGGACAGATACGCAGTATTTT

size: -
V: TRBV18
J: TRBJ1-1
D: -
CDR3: CASSPSGANIPNTEAFF
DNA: TGTGCCAGCTCACCCTCCGGGGCCAACATCCCGAACACTGAAGCTTTCTTT

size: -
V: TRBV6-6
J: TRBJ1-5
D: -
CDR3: CASMNGINQPQHF
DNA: TGTGCCAGCATGAACGGAATCAATCAGCCCCAGCATTTT

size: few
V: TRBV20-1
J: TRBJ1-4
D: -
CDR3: CSAPGAGGPREKLFF
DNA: TGCAGTGCCCCTGGGGCCGGGGGGCCGCGAGAAAAACTGTTTTTT

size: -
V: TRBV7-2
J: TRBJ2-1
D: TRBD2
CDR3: CASSPASGDYNEQFF
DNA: TGTGCCAGCAGCCCCGCTAGCGGGGATTACAATGAGCAGTTCTTC

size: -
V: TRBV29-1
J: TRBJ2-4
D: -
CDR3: CSVEVTGGSGIQYF
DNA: TGCAGCGTTGAGGTGACAGGTGGTAGTGGCATTCAGTACTTC

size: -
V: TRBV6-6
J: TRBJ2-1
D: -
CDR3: CASLDGAYNEQFF
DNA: TGTGCCAGCCTAGACGGAGCCTACAATGAGCAGTTCTTC

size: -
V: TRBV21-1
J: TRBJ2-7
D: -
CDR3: CASSEREGPGDEQYF
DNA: TGTGCCAGCAGCGAGAGGGAGGGGCCTGGGGACGAGCAGTACTTC

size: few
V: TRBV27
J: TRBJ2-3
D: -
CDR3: CASSPTSTDTQYF
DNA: TGTGCCAGCAGTCCGACTAGCACAGATACGCAGTATTTT

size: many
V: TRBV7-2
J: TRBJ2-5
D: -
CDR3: CASSLVFGRGDETQYF
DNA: TGTGCCAGCAGCTTAGTTTTCGGGAGAGGAGATGAGACCCAGTACTTC